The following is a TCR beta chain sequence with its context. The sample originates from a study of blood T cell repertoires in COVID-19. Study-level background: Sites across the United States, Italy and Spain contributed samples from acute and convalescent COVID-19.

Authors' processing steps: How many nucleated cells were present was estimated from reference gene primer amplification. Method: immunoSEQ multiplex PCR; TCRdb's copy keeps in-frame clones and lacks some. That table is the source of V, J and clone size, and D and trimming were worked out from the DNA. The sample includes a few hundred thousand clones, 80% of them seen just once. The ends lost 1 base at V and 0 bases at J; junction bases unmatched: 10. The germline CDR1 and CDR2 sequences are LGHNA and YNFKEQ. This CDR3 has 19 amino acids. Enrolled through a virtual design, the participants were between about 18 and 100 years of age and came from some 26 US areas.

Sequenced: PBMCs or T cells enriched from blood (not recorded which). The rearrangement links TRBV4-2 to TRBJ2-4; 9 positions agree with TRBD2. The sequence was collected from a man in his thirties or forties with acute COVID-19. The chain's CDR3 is CASSQVLDASGVAKNIQYF. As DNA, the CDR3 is TGTGCCAGCAGCCAAGTTCTCGACGCTAGCGGGGTAGCCAAAAACATTCAGTACTTC.